Listed below are T cell receptor beta chains from one sample, sequenced in a study of beta chain features in type 1 diabetes. The repertoire was sequenced with immunoSEQ multiplex PCR; TCRdb's copy has only in-frame clones and lacks some. The data show roughly 180,000 clones, around 13% seen once. The sample was central memory CD4+ T cells from blood. These TCRs come from a woman between 18 and 29 years old in good health. Each CDR3 is given with its conserved first and last residue. Clone size is given for some rows only: seen once, a few or many times, or a class if the clone is expanded.

J gene: TRBJ2-1; clone size: .; V gene: TRBV27; CDR3 protein: CASTPDGRNEQFF
J gene: TRBJ1-1; clone size: .; V gene: TRBV6-6; CDR3 protein: CASSYDRGTEAFF
J gene: TRBJ2-7; clone size: .; V gene: TRBV28; CDR3 protein: CASRQTGGEQYF
J gene: TRBJ2-7; clone size: few; V gene: TRBV7-2; CDR3 protein: CASTPGQFYEQYF
J gene: TRBJ2-5; clone size: .; V gene: TRBV5-6; CDR3 protein: CASSPLRTPRGTQYF
J gene: TRBJ2-2; clone size: .; V gene: TRBV2; CDR3 protein: CASSLNPGLAGVKIGELFF
J gene: TRBJ2-5; clone size: .; V gene: TRBV7-6; CDR3 protein: CASSPPGVRETQYF
J gene: TRBJ2-3; clone size: few; V gene: TRBV7-9; CDR3 protein: CASSSGQDTQYF
J gene: TRBJ2-3; clone size: few; V gene: TRBV7-2; CDR3 protein: CASSLRASDTQYF
J gene: TRBJ2-3; clone size: .; V gene: TRBV14; CDR3 protein: CASSLRLMGQGRTDTQYF
J gene: TRBJ2-1; clone size: few; V gene: TRBV14; CDR3 protein: CASSQIAYRGAHNEQFF
J gene: TRBJ1-5; clone size: few; V gene: TRBV10-3; CDR3 protein: CATNSDIPQPQHF
J gene: TRBJ2-1; clone size: few; V gene: TRBV19; CDR3 protein: CASTTQIAGGPWNEQFF
J gene: TRBJ2-5; clone size: few; V gene: TRBV5-5; CDR3 protein: CASSSDRWETQYF
J gene: TRBJ1-2; clone size: .; V gene: TRBV5-1; CDR3 protein: CASSLDREVSGYTF
J gene: TRBJ2-1; clone size: .; V gene: TRBV2; CDR3 protein: CASSGTAQRENEQFF
J gene: TRBJ1-2; clone size: .; V gene: TRBV7-8; CDR3 protein: CASSAPTGVSGYTF
J gene: TRBJ2-1; clone size: few; V gene: TRBV5-1; CDR3 protein: CASSLAGGPNEQFF
J gene: TRBJ2-3; clone size: .; V gene: TRBV6-5; CDR3 protein: CASAREGDTQYF
J gene: TRBJ1-1; clone size: few; V gene: TRBV20-1; CDR3 protein: CSALSQVKAFF
J gene: TRBJ2-5; clone size: .; V gene: TRBV5-4; CDR3 protein: CASSFRREGETQYF
J gene: TRBJ1-5; clone size: .; V gene: TRBV5-1; CDR3 protein: CASSLGTGYQPQHF
J gene: TRBJ2-3; clone size: few; V gene: TRBV7-9; CDR3 protein: CASSPEIDTQYF
J gene: TRBJ2-1; clone size: few; V gene: TRBV29-1; CDR3 protein: CSVAPPDSREQFF
J gene: TRBJ1-1; clone size: .; V gene: TRBV19; CDR3 protein: CASTSIIWSKTEAFF
J gene: TRBJ1-5; clone size: .; V gene: TRBV29-1; CDR3 protein: CSATVGSNQPQHF
J gene: TRBJ2-5; clone size: .; V gene: TRBV28; CDR3 protein: CASSLPPGQVTETQYF
J gene: TRBJ2-5; clone size: .; V gene: TRBV30; CDR3 protein: CAWSVPSRRQTQYF
J gene: TRBJ2-5; clone size: many; V gene: TRBV29-1; CDR3 protein: CSGRRDEQETQYF
J gene: TRBJ2-1; clone size: .; V gene: TRBV7-3; CDR3 protein: CASSLASIGYNEQFF
J gene: TRBJ2-5; clone size: few; V gene: TRBV6-5; CDR3 protein: CASRNVRGETQYF
J gene: TRBJ1-5; clone size: few; V gene: TRBV2; CDR3 protein: CAGQGLNNQPQHF
J gene: TRBJ2-7; clone size: .; V gene: TRBV9; CDR3 protein: CASSVGGDSYEQYF
J gene: TRBJ1-1; clone size: few; V gene: TRBV30; CDR3 protein: CAWTSDRKNTEAFF
J gene: TRBJ2-5; clone size: few; V gene: TRBV5-4; CDR3 protein: CASSAGDSQETQYF
J gene: TRBJ1-4; clone size: few; V gene: TRBV4-2; CDR3 protein: CASSQGGERNEKLFF
J gene: TRBJ2-1; clone size: few; V gene: TRBV7-2; CDR3 protein: CASREPGTRDNEQFF
J gene: TRBJ1-1; clone size: .; V gene: TRBV27; CDR3 protein: CASRTGANTEAFF
J gene: TRBJ2-1; clone size: .; V gene: TRBV28; CDR3 protein: CASSLGLGNYNEQFF
J gene: TRBJ1-3; clone size: .; V gene: TRBV29-1; CDR3 protein: CSASDRGYENTIYF
J gene: TRBJ1-1; clone size: few; V gene: TRBV9; CDR3 protein: CASSVEGHRNTEAFF
J gene: TRBJ2-3; clone size: .; V gene: TRBV4-2; CDR3 protein: CASGQSRKVDTQYF
J gene: TRBJ1-5; clone size: .; V gene: TRBV11-2; CDR3 protein: CASSLRSGGPGGNQPQHF
J gene: TRBJ1-1; clone size: .; V gene: TRBV10-2; CDR3 protein: CASSLTGADTEAFF
J gene: TRBJ2-7; clone size: .; V gene: TRBV27; CDR3 protein: CASSSPGQRTSYEQYF
J gene: TRBJ2-7; clone size: .; V gene: TRBV5-1; CDR3 protein: CASSLVGGSYEQYF
J gene: TRBJ2-3; clone size: .; V gene: TRBV30; CDR3 protein: CAWSGVAGVSDTQYF
J gene: TRBJ2-2; clone size: few; V gene: TRBV5-4; CDR3 protein: CAGGQREGTGELFF
J gene: TRBJ2-7; clone size: .; V gene: TRBV2; CDR3 protein: CASSVGEGRYEQYF
J gene: TRBJ1-1; clone size: .; V gene: TRBV28; CDR3 protein: CASSLFGTAIKNTEAFF
J gene: TRBJ1-3; clone size: many; V gene: TRBV30; CDR3 protein: CAWSADSNARNF
J gene: TRBJ2-5; clone size: few; V gene: TRBV29-1; CDR3 protein: CSVALSRGQETQYF
J gene: TRBJ2-7; clone size: few; V gene: TRBV28; CDR3 protein: CASSRQPAYEQYF
J gene: TRBJ2-1; clone size: .; V gene: TRBV19; CDR3 protein: CASRTQGRSGPSNEQFF
J gene: TRBJ2-3; clone size: .; V gene: TRBV4-3; CDR3 protein: CASSPRDRETDTQYF
J gene: TRBJ2-3; clone size: .; V gene: TRBV28; CDR3 protein: CASLYGGGAGPVHF
J gene: TRBJ2-2; clone size: .; V gene: TRBV9; CDR3 protein: CASSAGLANTGELFF